This entry lists 22 T cell receptor gamma chains sequenced from one sample in a study of gamma-delta chains in newborns, infants, children. TCRdb re-analyzed the reads via CATT. The sample data list fewer than 25 gamma-chain clones. Sequenced: blood. The receptors here all came from a child who received the measles vaccine. This table probably holds off-target reads from a library built for another chain.

This clone was counted between two and nine times. No DNA is shown, since the ends of the CDR3 on it are uncertain; the CDR3 is the one TCRdb lists. Here the V gene is TRGV9, but the J gene went uncalled. Ends included, the CDR3 has 24 residues. Germline V gene sequence: CDR1 GITISATS, CDR2 ISYDGTV (reference sequence). The CDR3 sequence is CACDTAGGSWDTRQMFFGTGIKLF.

No J gene was called, and the V gene is TRGV9. The CDR3 is 13 residues long. Germline assignment: CDR1 GITISATS and CDR2 ISYDGTV (reference sequence). DNA for the CDR3: TGTGCCTGTGACACCTGGGGGACAGCACAACTCTTCTTT. It codes for CACDTWGTAQLFF.

A remark on this clone: The limits of the CDR3 on the DNA are not certain, so only TCRdb's listed CDR3 is given. The J gene was not called, though the V gene is TRGV9. CDR1 and CDR2 from the germline V gene are GITISATS and ISYDGTV (reference sequence). 28 amino acids form the CDR3, both terminal residues included. CDR3 loop: CACDLDWGIRGGSWDTRQMFFGTGIKLF.

For this clone: The DNA is omitted, as the CDR3 cannot be located on it reliably, and the CDR3 follows TCRdb's listing. The V segment is TRGV9, and no J call was made. The CDR3 adds up to 26 amino acids, both ends counted. Per germline, CDR1 GITISATS and CDR2 ISYDGTV (reference sequence). CDR3 sequence reads: CACDKNRNAISWDTRQMFFGTGIKLF.

Comments on this clone: The limits of the CDR3 on the DNA are not certain, so only TCRdb's listed CDR3 is given. J gene calling gave no result, while the V gene is TRGV9. Germline V gene lookup returns CDR1 GITISATS and CDR2 ISYDGTV (reference sequence). The CDR3 length equals 23 residues, ends included. The CDR3 spells CACDTVGSWDTRQMFFGTGIKLF.

Points on this clone: Because the CDR3's place on the DNA is in doubt, the DNA is left out and the CDR3 is given as listed by TCRdb. A V gene of TRGV9 was called, but no J gene was assigned. The CDR3 is 26 amino acids in total, end residues counted. Germline CDR1 reads GITISATS; CDR2 reads ISYDGTV (reference sequence). The CDR3 reads CACDRLGDTLSWDTRQMFFGTGIKLF.

This clone appeared a single time. The limits of the CDR3 on the DNA are not certain, so only TCRdb's listed CDR3 is given. The V gene is TRGV9, but the J gene lacks a call. Counting both end residues, the CDR3 totals 25 amino acids. Germline CDR1 GITISATS, CDR2 ISYDGTV (reference sequence). CDR3 residues: CACDILGDSSWDTRQMFFGTGIKLF.

A note on this clone: The limits of the CDR3 on the DNA are not certain, so only TCRdb's listed CDR3 is given. The V gene call reads TRGV9; no J gene was called. The germline V gene encodes CDR1 GITISATS and CDR2 ISYDGTV (reference sequence). Termini included, the CDR3 measures 25 amino acids. CDR3: CACDTAGGYSWDTRQMFFGTGIKLF.

About this clone itself: Because the CDR3's place on the DNA is in doubt, the DNA is left out and the CDR3 is given as listed by TCRdb. The chain joins TRGV9 to TRGJ1 or TRGJ2. The CDR3 comprises 27 residues, both ends counted. Germline loops: CDR1 GITISATS, CDR2 ISYDGTV (reference sequence). Here the CDR3 reads CACDTVLGDTHSWDTRVMFYETLWKLF.

With regard to this clone: The limits of the CDR3 on the DNA are not certain, so only TCRdb's listed CDR3 is given. The V gene was identified as TRGV9, while no J gene was called. Counting both end residues, the CDR3 totals 33 amino acids. CDR1 is GITISATS and CDR2 is ISYDGTV in the germline V gene (reference sequence). The CDR3 loop reads CACDTGGITYWGIPSRSSWDTRQMFFGTGIKLF.

Turning to this clone: It is unclear where the CDR3 begins or ends on the DNA, so no DNA is shown, and the CDR3 is as TCRdb lists it. The J gene went uncalled, whereas the V gene is TRGV9. Counting both end residues, the CDR3 totals 26 amino acids. Germline lookup yields CDR1 GITISATS and CDR2 ISYDGTV (reference sequence). The CDR3 sequence: CACDDLLGDTSWDTRQMFFGTGIKLF.

As concerns this clone: It is unclear where the CDR3 begins or ends on the DNA, so no DNA is shown, and the CDR3 is as TCRdb lists it. The V gene call is TRGV9, and the J gene call is absent. Germline CDR1 and CDR2: GITISATS and ISYDGTV (reference sequence). The CDR3 length is 25 residues, termini included. CDR3 loop: CACDNTGGYSWDTRQMFFGTGIKLF.

No J gene was called, and the V gene is TRGV9. Germline assignment: CDR1 GITISATS and CDR2 ISYDGTV (reference sequence). CDR3 length equals 15 residues. The CDR3 DNA follows: TGTGCCTGTGACACGGTGGGGGATACCATAGCACAACTCTTCTTT. This translates into CACDTVGDTIAQLFF.

In the case of this clone: The DNA is omitted, as the CDR3 cannot be located on it reliably, and the CDR3 follows TCRdb's listing. The J gene is uncalled and the V gene is TRGV9. The CDR3 spans 25 amino acids, including both terminal residues. Germline-derived CDR1 and CDR2 are GITISATS and ISYDGTV (reference sequence). This CDR3 is CACDWGGYVSWDTRQMFFGTGIKLF.

A note on this clone: The DNA is left out, because the CDR3 cannot be placed on it with certainty; the CDR3 is given as TCRdb lists it. The V gene is listed as TRGV9; no J gene was called. From germline, CDR1 is GITISATS and CDR2 ISYDGTV (reference sequence). The CDR3 totals 24 residues, both ends included. The CDR3 sequence is CACDTADSSWDTRQMFFGTGIKLF.

With regard to this clone: The limits of the CDR3 on the DNA are not certain, so only TCRdb's listed CDR3 is given. V gene assignment gives TRGV9, but the J gene was left uncalled. The germline gives CDR1 GITISATS, CDR2 ISYDGTV (reference sequence). Counting both end residues, the CDR3 totals 25 amino acids. CDR3: CACDTVLGDTWDTRQMFFGTGIKLF.

Remarks on this clone: Because the CDR3's place on the DNA is in doubt, the DNA is left out and the CDR3 is given as listed by TCRdb. With the J gene uncalled, the V gene is TRGV9. CDR1 and CDR2 (germline): GITISATS, ISYDGTV (reference sequence). The CDR3 spans 28 amino acids, including both terminal residues. CDR3: CACDTPTTGGVSSWDTRQMFFGTGIKLF.

This clone was observed a handful of times. The DNA is left out, because the CDR3 cannot be placed on it with certainty; the CDR3 is given as TCRdb lists it. CDR3 protein: CACDTPLGDRAWDTRQMFFGTGIKLF. The J gene has no call, while the V gene is TRGV9. The CDR3 is 26 amino acids long, termini counted. Germline V CDR1 and CDR2: GITISATS, ISYDGTV (reference sequence).

No J gene was assigned, while the V gene was called as TRGV9. CDR1 and CDR2 from the germline V gene are GITISATS and ISYDGTV (reference sequence). This CDR3 has 14 residues. The CDR3 here is CACVVLGYTAQLFF. In DNA form, the CDR3 reads TGTGCCTGTGTCGTACTGGGGTATACAGCACAACTCTTCTTT.

No J gene was named, though the V gene is TRGV9. CDR1 is GITISATS, CDR2 ISYDGTV, per germline (reference sequence). The CDR3 is 21 amino acids. For the CDR3, the DNA is TGTGCCTCTGACTTCCTAAGGGGATACTCGGGGGGCCCAGCTTTGACAGCACAACTCTTCTTT. Translating it yields CASDFLRGYSGGPALTAQLFF.

With regard to this clone: Because the CDR3's place on the DNA is in doubt, the DNA is left out and the CDR3 is given as listed by TCRdb. This CDR3 is CACDTGWGIRSSWDTRQMFFGTGIKLF. The V gene reported is TRGV9; the J gene is uncalled. Both ends counted, the CDR3 spans 27 residues. Per the germline V gene, CDR1 is GITISATS and CDR2 is ISYDGTV (reference sequence).

With respect to this clone: The DNA is omitted, as the CDR3 cannot be located on it reliably, and the CDR3 follows TCRdb's listing. Here the V gene is TRGV9, but the J gene went uncalled. Germline V gene lookup returns CDR1 GITISATS and CDR2 ISYDGTV (reference sequence). A total of 26 residues make up the CDR3, ends included. The CDR3 spells CACDTWGMRSSWDTRQMFFGTGIKLF.